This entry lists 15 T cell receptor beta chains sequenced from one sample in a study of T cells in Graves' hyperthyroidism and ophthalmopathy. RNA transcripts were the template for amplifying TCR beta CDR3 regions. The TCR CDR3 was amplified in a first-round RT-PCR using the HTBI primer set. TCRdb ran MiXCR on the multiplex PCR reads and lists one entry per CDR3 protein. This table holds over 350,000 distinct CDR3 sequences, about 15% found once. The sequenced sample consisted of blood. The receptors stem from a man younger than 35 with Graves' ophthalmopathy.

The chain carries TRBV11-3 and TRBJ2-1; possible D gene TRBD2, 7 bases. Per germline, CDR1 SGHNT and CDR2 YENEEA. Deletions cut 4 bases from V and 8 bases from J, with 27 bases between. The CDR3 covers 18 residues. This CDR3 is CASSWGEGGGGGGHEQFF. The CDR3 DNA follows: TGTGCCAGCAGCTGGGGGGAGGGGGGGGGGGGGGGGGGCCATGAGCAGTTCTTC.

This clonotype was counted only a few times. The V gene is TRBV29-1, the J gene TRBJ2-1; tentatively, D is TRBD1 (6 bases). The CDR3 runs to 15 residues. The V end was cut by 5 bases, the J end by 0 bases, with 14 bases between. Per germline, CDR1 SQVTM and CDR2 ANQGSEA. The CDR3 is CSVPGVQSSYNEQFF. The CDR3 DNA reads TGCAGCGTTCCAGGGGTTCAAAGCTCCTACAATGAGCAGTTCTTC.

The CDR3 sequence: CASSFWSSNQPQHF. The CDR3 DNA reads as TGTGCCAGCAGTTTTTGGAGTAGCAATCAGCCCCAGCATTTT. This sequence joins TRBV27 and TRBJ1-5, with no clear D. Germline lookup yields CDR1 MNHEY and CDR2 SMNVEV (reference sequence). This CDR3 has 14 residues. The V and J ends lost 3 bases and 0 bases respectively, with 6 bases between them.

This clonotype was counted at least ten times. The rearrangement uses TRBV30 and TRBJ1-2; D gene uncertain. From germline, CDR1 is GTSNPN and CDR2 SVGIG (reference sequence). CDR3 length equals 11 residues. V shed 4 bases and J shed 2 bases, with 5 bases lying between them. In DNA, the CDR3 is TGTGCCTGGACGGACAACTATGGCTACACCTTC. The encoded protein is CAWTDNYGYTF. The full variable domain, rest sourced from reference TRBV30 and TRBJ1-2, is SQTIHQWPATLVQPVGSPLSLECTVEGTSNPNLYWYRQAAGRGLQLLFYSVGIGQISSEVPQNLSASRPQDRQFILSSKKLLLSDSGFYLCAWTDNYGYTFGSGTRLTVV.

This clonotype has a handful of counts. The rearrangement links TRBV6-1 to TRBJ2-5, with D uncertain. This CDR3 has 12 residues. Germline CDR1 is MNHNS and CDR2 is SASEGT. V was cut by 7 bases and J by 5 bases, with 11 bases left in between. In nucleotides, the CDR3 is TGTGCCAGCACGGCTAGTTGGGAGACCCAGTACTTC. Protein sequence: CASTASWETQYF.

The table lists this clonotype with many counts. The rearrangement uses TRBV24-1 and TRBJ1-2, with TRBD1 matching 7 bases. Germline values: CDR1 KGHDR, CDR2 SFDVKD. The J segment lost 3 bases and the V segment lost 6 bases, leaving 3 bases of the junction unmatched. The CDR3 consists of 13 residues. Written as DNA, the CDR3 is TGTGCCACCAGTCGGCAGGGGGACTATGGCTACACCTTC. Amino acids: CATSRQGDYGYTF.

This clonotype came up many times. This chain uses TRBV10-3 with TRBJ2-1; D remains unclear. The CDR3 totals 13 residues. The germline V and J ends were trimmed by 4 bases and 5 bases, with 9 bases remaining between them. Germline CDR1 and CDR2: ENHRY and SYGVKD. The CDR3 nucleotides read TGTGCCATCAGTGGGTTGGTGGACAATGAGCAGTTCTTC. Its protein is CAISGLVDNEQFF.

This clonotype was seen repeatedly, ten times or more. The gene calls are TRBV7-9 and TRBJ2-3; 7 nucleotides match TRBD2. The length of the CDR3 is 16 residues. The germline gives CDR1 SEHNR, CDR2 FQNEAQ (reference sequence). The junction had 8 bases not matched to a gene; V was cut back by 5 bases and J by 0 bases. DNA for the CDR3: TGTGCCAGCAGCGTTAGACTAGCTATAAGCACAGATACGCAGTATTTT. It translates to CASSVRLAISTDTQYF.

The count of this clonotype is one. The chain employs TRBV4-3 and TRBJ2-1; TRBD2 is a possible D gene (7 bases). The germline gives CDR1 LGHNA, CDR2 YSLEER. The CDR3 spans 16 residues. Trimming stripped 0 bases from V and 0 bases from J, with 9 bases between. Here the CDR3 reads CASSQERGLSYNEQFF. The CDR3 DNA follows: TGCGCCAGCAGCCAAGAGCGGGGGCTCTCCTACAATGAGCAGTTCTTC.

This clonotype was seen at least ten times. The CDR3: CAWMGTGGTSYTF. CDR3 DNA: TGTGCCTGGATGGGGACAGGGGGCACGAGCTACACCTTC. The chain couples TRBV30 to TRBJ1-2; 12 positions match TRBD1. Looked up from germline, CDR1 is GTSNPN and CDR2 is SVGIG (reference sequence). V was pared by 4 bases and J by 9 bases, with 6 bases of the junction left unmatched. The CDR3 covers 13 residues.

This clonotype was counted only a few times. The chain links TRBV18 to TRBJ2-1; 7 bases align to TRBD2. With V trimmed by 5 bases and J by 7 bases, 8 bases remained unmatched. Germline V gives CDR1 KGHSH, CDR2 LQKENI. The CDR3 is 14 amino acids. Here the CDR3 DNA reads TGTGCCAGCTCAACCGGAAGGGAGGGGAATGAGCAGTTCTTC. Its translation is CASSTGREGNEQFF.

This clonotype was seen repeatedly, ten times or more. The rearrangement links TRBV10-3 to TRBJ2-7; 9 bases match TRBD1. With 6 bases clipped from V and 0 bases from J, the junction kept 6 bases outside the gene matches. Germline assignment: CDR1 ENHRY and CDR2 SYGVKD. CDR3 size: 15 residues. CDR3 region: CAIRFDRGVSYEQYF. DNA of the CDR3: TGTGCCATCAGATTCGACAGGGGGGTCTCCTACGAGCAGTACTTC.

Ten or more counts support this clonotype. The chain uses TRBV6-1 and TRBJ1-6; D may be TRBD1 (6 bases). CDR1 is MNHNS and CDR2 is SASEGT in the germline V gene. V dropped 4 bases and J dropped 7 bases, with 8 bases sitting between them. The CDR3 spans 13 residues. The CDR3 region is CASSGDNNSPLHF. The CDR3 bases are TGTGCCAGCAGTGGGGACAACAATTCACCCCTCCACTTT.

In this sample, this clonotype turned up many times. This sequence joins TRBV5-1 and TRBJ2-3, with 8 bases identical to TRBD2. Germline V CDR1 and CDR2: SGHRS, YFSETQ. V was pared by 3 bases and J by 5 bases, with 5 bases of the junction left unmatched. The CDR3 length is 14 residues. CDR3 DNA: TGCGCCAGCAGCTCGGGACTAGTGGAAGATACGCAGTATTTT. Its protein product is CASSSGLVEDTQYF.

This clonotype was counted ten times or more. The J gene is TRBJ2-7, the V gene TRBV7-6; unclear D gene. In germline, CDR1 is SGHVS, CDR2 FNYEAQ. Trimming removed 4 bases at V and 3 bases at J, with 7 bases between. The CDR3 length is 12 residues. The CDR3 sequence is CASSSPNYEQYF. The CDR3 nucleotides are TGTGCCAGCAGCTCACCAAACTACGAGCAGTACTTC. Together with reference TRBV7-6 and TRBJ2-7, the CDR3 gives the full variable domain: GAGVSQSPRYKVTKRGQDVALRCDPISGHVSLYWYRQALGQGPEFLTYFNYEAQQDKSGLPNDRFSAERPEGSISTLTIQRTEQRDSAMYRCASSSPNYEQYFGPGTRLTVT.